The 2 T cell receptor beta chains given below trace back to one sample, sequenced in a study of cytomegalovirus exposure and HLA in healthy donors. PCR was performed using 60 Vbeta and 13 Jbeta primers. The assay was immunoSEQ multiplex PCR, and TCRdb's table has in-frame clones only and misses some. The sample carries 110,000 or so clones, 74% recorded once. Material for sequencing was PBMCs. The source is a woman aged 50 to 60 in good health and CMV-seropositive.

This clone came up many times. CDR3 nucleotides: TGTGCCTGGAGTCGGGGAGCTAATGAAAAACTGTTTTTT. Translating it yields CAWSRGANEKLFF. The chain uses TRBV30 and TRBJ1-4; the D is unclear. The CDR3 length is 13 residues. Germline values: CDR1 GTSNPN, CDR2 SVGIG (reference sequence). Trimming shortened V by 2 bases and J by 3 bases, and 7 bases separated the two germline ends.

The chain links TRBV2 to TRBJ2-7; 11 bases are shared with TRBD1. CDR1 is SNHLY and CDR2 is FYNNEI in the germline V gene. J was trimmed by 4 bases and V by 3 bases; bases with no gene match: 5. CDR3 size: 15 residues. The CDR3 spells CASSEGGQGAYEQYF. The CDR3 nucleotides read TGTGCCAGCAGTGAGGGTGGACAGGGGGCTTACGAGCAGTACTTC.